This TCR beta chain was found in a study of blood T cell repertoires in COVID-19. Study at large: Whether acute or convalescent, the COVID-19 samples came from the United States, Italy and Spain. The analysed material was cDNA or gDNA that came from T cells, B-cell-depleted T cells, or PBMCs.

The CDR3 runs to 12 residues. The V end was cut by 10 bases, the J end by 5 bases, with 15 bases between. Per germline, CDR1 ENHRY and CDR2 SYGVKD. As originally analysed: Scientists estimated how many nucleated cells there were by amplifying reference gene primers. Generated by immunoSEQ multiplex PCR, the TCRdb table keeps only in-frame clones and is missing some. Clonal size and the V and J genes are those of that table, whereas D and trimming came from the DNA. The table has some 150,000 clones, approximately 80% seen once; the top ten hold around 0.62%. This TCR came from a man aged 55 to 70 with acute or convalescent COVID-19. J is TRBJ2-7 and V is TRBV10-3; no clear D. The specimen sequenced was peripheral blood. The CDR3 here is CATAPNSNEQYF. CDR3 coding DNA: TGTGCCACCGCTCCCAACAGTAACGAGCAGTACTTC.